One and the same sample provided the 17 T cell receptor beta chains below, sequenced in a study of blood T cell repertoires in COVID-19. The data were produced by immunoSEQ multiplex PCR, yet TCRdb's version contains in-frame clones alone and is incomplete. The sample carries 270,000 or so clones, approximately 89% recorded once. The specimen sequenced was PBMCs or T cells enriched from blood (not recorded which). Receptors originate from a man aged 40-55 years who had been exposed to COVID-19.

The chain joins TRBV27 to TRBJ2-3; maybe TRBD2 (6 bases). Germline CDR1 and CDR2: MNHEY and SMNVEV (reference sequence). The CDR3 covers 15 residues. V was pared by 3 bases and J by 2 bases, with 12 bases between. The CDR3 spells CASSLGLPVTDTQYF. CDR3 DNA sequence: TGTGCCAGCAGTTTGGGACTTCCAGTCACAGATACGCAGTATTTT.

The rearrangement joins TRBV4-3 to TRBJ2-7; perhaps TRBD2 as D (5 bases). The CDR3 has 15 amino acids. CDR1 is LGHNA, CDR2 YSLEER, per germline. Between the trimmed V and J ends, which lost 0 bases and 2 bases, there was a span of 11 bases. The CDR3 reads CASSQDRTAPYEQYF. Written as DNA, the CDR3 is TGCGCCAGCAGCCAAGACAGGACTGCCCCCTACGAGCAGTACTTC.

This chain joins TRBV25-1 and TRBJ2-1; unclear D gene. Trimming cost V 1 base and J 7 bases, with 2 bases left between them. The CDR3 has 11 residues. Per germline, CDR1 MGHDK and CDR2 SYGVNS. The CDR3 DNA sequence: TGTGCCAGCAGTGAATCTAATGAGCAGTTCTTC. Its protein product is CASSESNEQFF.

This sequence joins TRBV29-1 and TRBJ2-2, with 7 bases lining up with TRBD1. Trimming took 5 bases from V and 5 from J; bases not matched to a gene: 11. The CDR3 runs to 15 residues. In germline, CDR1 is SQVTM, CDR2 ANQGSEA. DNA for the CDR3: TGCAGCGTTATCATTAAGGGGGCTTCAACCGGGGAGCTGTTTTTT. This encodes CSVIIKGASTGELFF.

The chain couples TRBV3-1 (or the pseudogene TRBV3-2) to TRBJ2-1, with 10 bases lining up with TRBD2. Losses at the gene ends were 1 base for V and 6 bases for J; bases not matched to a gene: 9. The CDR3 extends over 17 amino acids. CDR1 is LGHDT and CDR2 is YNNKEL in the germline V gene (reference sequence). Written as DNA, the CDR3 is TGTGCCAGCAGCCAAGCACCCGGGACTAGCGTGCTCAATGAGCAGTTCTTC. Amino acid sequence: CASSQAPGTSVLNEQFF.

The V and J genes are TRBV28 and TRBJ2-3; TRBD2 is a possible D gene (6 bases). From germline, CDR1 is MDHEN and CDR2 SYDVKM. This CDR3 has 15 residues. V was clipped by 3 bases and J by 2 bases, with 12 bases between them. The CDR3 here is CASSFMAGSTDTQYF. In nucleotides, the CDR3 is TGTGCCAGCAGTTTTATGGCGGGATCCACAGATACGCAGTATTTT. Full variable domain (outside the CDR3, taken from reference TRBV28 and TRBJ2-3): DVKVTQSSRYLVKRTGEKVFLECVQDMDHENMFWYRQDPGLGLRLIYFSYDVKMKEKGDIPEGYSVSREKKERFSLILESASTNQTSMYLCASSFMAGSTDTQYFGPGTRLTVL.

Points on this clone: Other DNA sequences in this specimen translate into the identical CDR3. This rearrangement joins TRBV5-6 to TRBJ2-7; D perhaps matches TRBD1 (5 bases). Per the germline V gene, CDR1 is SGHDT and CDR2 is YYEEEE. Trimming stripped 0 bases from V and 2 bases from J, with 9 bases between. The length of the CDR3 is 14 residues. CDR3 nucleotide sequence: TGTGCCAGCAGCTTGGGTACAGGCGCCTACGAGCAGTACTTC. Translating gives CASSLGTGAYEQYF.

This chain connects TRBV5-4 to TRBJ2-5; possible D gene TRBD1, 5 bases. Trimming removed 4 bases at V and 5 bases at J, with 18 bases between. CDR3 size: 15 residues. Germline-derived CDR1 and CDR2 are SGHNT and YYREEE (reference sequence). Here the CDR3 reads CASSIWGSIWETQYF. The CDR3 DNA is TGTGCCAGCAGCATCTGGGGCAGCATCTGGGAGACCCAGTACTTC.

Only one count was recorded for this clone. The J gene is TRBJ2-3, the V gene TRBV7-9; TRBD1 might be the D (6 bases). The CDR3 totals 17 residues. Germline V lookup: CDR1 SEHNR, CDR2 FQNEAQ (reference sequence). Trimming removed 5 bases from V and 4 bases from J, with 22 bases in between. The CDR3 nucleotides read TGTGCCAGCAGCCAACTGAACAGGGACCAACGCCCAGATACGCAGTATTTT. Its translation is CASSQLNRDQRPDTQYF.

The rearrangement joins TRBV5-1 to TRBJ1-2; tentatively, D is TRBD1 (5 bases). V lost 4 bases and J lost 6, with 31 bases in between. Germline CDR1 reads SGHRS; CDR2 reads YFSETQ. The CDR3 runs 19 residues. The CDR3 region is CASSPGSTDSIGRSDGYTF. Written as DNA, the CDR3 is TGCGCCAGCAGCCCCGGTTCTACTGACAGTATAGGGCGATCGGATGGCTACACCTTC.

This chain links TRBV21-1 with TRBJ2-7; no DNA check was done on the table's D call, TRBD1. TRBV21-1 is a known pseudogene. The CDR3 runs 16 residues. This CDR3 reads CASSRGRAQGVYEQYF. The CDR3 DNA reads as TGTGCCAGCAGCAGGGGCCGAGCACAGGGGGTCTACGAGCAGTACTTC.

This chain links TRBV19 with TRBJ2-7, with 8 bases matching TRBD1. Looked up from germline, CDR1 is LNHDA and CDR2 is SQIVND (reference sequence). The length of the CDR3 is 15 residues. V shed 3 bases and J 6 bases; nucleotides not matched to a gene: 10. CDR3 coding DNA: TGTGCCAGTAGTATGGCTGGGACAGGTCAGTCCGAGCAGTACTTC. This translates into CASSMAGTGQSEQYF.

The gene calls are TRBV12-3 or TRBV12-4 and TRBJ2-7; perhaps TRBD2 as D (5 bases). The CDR3 covers 12 residues. Trimming cost V 6 bases and J 0 bases, with 6 bases left between them. CDR3 in amino acids: CASREASYEQYF. The CDR3 coding sequence is TGTGCCAGCAGGGAGGCCTCCTACGAGCAGTACTTC.

The chain has TRBV29-1 and TRBJ2-7, with D tentatively TRBD1 (5 bases). The CDR3 runs 13 residues. Trimming took 4 bases from V and 0 from J, leaving 10 bases between them. Germline V gene sequence: CDR1 SQVTM, CDR2 ANQGSEA. Here the CDR3 reads CSVGQISSYEQYF. In DNA form, the CDR3 reads TGCAGCGTTGGACAGATTAGCTCCTACGAGCAGTACTTC.

V is TRBV2 and J is TRBJ2-1; D gene ambiguous. Trimming pared 5 bases from V and 0 bases from J, leaving 14 bases between. Germline loops: CDR1 SNHLY, CDR2 FYNNEI. The CDR3 is 16 residues long. Here the CDR3 reads CASSTTRVSSYNEQFF. CDR3 bases: TGTGCCAGCAGTACAACTCGGGTAAGCTCCTACAATGAGCAGTTCTTC.

V is TRBV7-2 and J is TRBJ1-2; 8 bases align to TRBD1. V shed 5 bases and J 8 bases; nucleotides not matched to a gene: 19. The germline gives CDR1 SGHTA, CDR2 FQGNSA. The CDR3 covers 17 residues. The CDR3 region is CASSPVVPVQGAHGYTF. In DNA, the CDR3 is TGTGCCAGCAGCCCAGTCGTGCCGGTGCAGGGGGCGCACGGCTACACCTTC. Combining the CDR3 with reference TRBV7-2 and TRBJ1-2 gives the whole variable domain GAGVSQSPSNKVTEKGKDVELRCDPISGHTALYWYRQSLGQGLEFLIYFQGNSAPDKSGLPSDRFSAERTGGSVSTLTIQRTQQEDSAVYLCASSPVVPVQGAHGYTFGSGTRLTVV.

The gene calls are TRBV5-6 and TRBJ2-1, with 9 bases lining up with TRBD2. With 2 bases clipped from V and 3 bases from J, the junction kept 3 bases outside the gene matches. The CDR3 is 15 residues long. CDR1 is SGHDT and CDR2 is YYEEEE in the germline V gene. The CDR3 reads CASSFSGSIYNEQFF. As DNA, the CDR3 is TGTGCCAGCAGCTTTAGCGGGAGCATCTACAATGAGCAGTTCTTC. Complete variable domain (other parts from reference TRBV5-6 and TRBJ2-1): DAGVTQSPTHLIKTRGQQVTLRCSPKSGHDTVSWYQQALGQGPQFIFQYYEEEERQRGNFPDRFSGHQFPNYSSELNVNALLLGDSALYLCASSFSGSIYNEQFFGPGTRLTVL.